These T cell receptor beta chains were read from a single sample in a study of blood T cells in healthy people across ages. TCRdb called the 5' RACE reads again in MiXCR, with one record for every CDR3 protein. The top ten clones hold 20% to 25% of a sample with roughly 1.9 million distinct CDR3 sequences, roughly two fifths of them seen once. The specimen sequenced was blood. The receptors come from a human donor in good health. CDR3s include the opening cysteine and the closing phenylalanine or tryptophan. Each record gives: CDR3 protein, CDR3 DNA, D gene, V gene, J gene, clone size, CDR3 length. A D gene is named only where the DNA matches it firmly. Only some rows state a clone size, as once, few, many or a class for expanded clones.

CDR3 protein: CASSLDRPTDTQYF
CDR3 DNA: TGTGCCAGCAGCTTAGACCGCCCCACAGATACGCAGTATTTT
D gene: -
V gene: TRBV7-6
J gene: TRBJ2-3
clone size: few
CDR3 length: 14

CDR3 protein: CASSRSRPRGYNEQFF
CDR3 DNA: TGTGCCAGCAGCAGAAGTCGCCCACGGGGCTACAATGAGCAGTTCTTC
D gene: -
V gene: TRBV7-2
J gene: TRBJ2-1
clone size: -
CDR3 length: 16

CDR3 protein: CASSYSGHYGYTF
CDR3 DNA: TGTGCCAGCAGTTACTCGGGACACTATGGCTACACCTTC
D gene: -
V gene: TRBV6-5
J gene: TRBJ1-2
clone size: -
CDR3 length: 13

CDR3 protein: CASSQPGQVFGNYGYTF
CDR3 DNA: TGTGCCAGCAGTCAACCGGGACAGGTGTTTGGGAACTATGGCTACACCTTC
D gene: TRBD1
V gene: TRBV5-5
J gene: TRBJ1-2
clone size: -
CDR3 length: 17

CDR3 protein: CASGQGGYEQYF
CDR3 DNA: TGTGCCAGCGGACAGGGGGGTTACGAGCAGTACTTC
D gene: TRBD1
V gene: TRBV27
J gene: TRBJ2-7
clone size: few
CDR3 length: 12

CDR3 protein: CASSQDRVETSGVLIQFF
CDR3 DNA: TGCGCCAGCAGCCAAGATCGGGTCGAGACTAGCGGGGTCCTCATACAGTTCTTC
D gene: TRBD2
V gene: TRBV4-3
J gene: TRBJ2-1
clone size: once
CDR3 length: 18

CDR3 protein: CASSSRTGGDYGYTF
CDR3 DNA: TGTGCCAGCAGCTCACGTACAGGGGGGGACTATGGCTACACCTTC
D gene: TRBD1
V gene: TRBV7-2
J gene: TRBJ1-2
clone size: many
CDR3 length: 15

CDR3 protein: CAIKAQGVQEKYF
CDR3 DNA: TGTGCCATCAAGGCACAGGGGGTTCAGGAAAAGTATTTT
D gene: TRBD1
V gene: TRBV10-3
J gene: TRBJ2-3
clone size: -
CDR3 length: 13

CDR3 protein: CASSPALENEQFF
CDR3 DNA: TGTGCCAGCAGCCCCGCGTTGGAGAATGAGCAGTTCTTC
D gene: -
V gene: TRBV11-2
J gene: TRBJ2-1
clone size: once
CDR3 length: 13

CDR3 protein: CATSRDLGTGNTEAFF
CDR3 DNA: TGTGCCACCAGCAGAGATCTTGGGACGGGGAACACTGAAGCTTTCTTT
D gene: -
V gene: TRBV15
J gene: TRBJ1-1
clone size: -
CDR3 length: 16

CDR3 protein: CSVGVDRVGSPLHF
CDR3 DNA: TGCAGCGTTGGGGTTGACAGGGTGGGTTCACCCCTCCACTTT
D gene: TRBD1
V gene: TRBV29-1
J gene: TRBJ1-6
clone size: many
CDR3 length: 14

CDR3 protein: CAVQGQANYGYTF
CDR3 DNA: TGTGCCGTCCAAGGACAGGCCAACTATGGCTACACCTTC
D gene: TRBD1
V gene: TRBV6-1
J gene: TRBJ1-2
clone size: -
CDR3 length: 13

CDR3 protein: CASSQLETGPYEQYF
CDR3 DNA: TGTGCCAGCAGCCAACTGGAGACAGGCCCCTACGAGCAGTACTTC
D gene: -
V gene: TRBV3-1
J gene: TRBJ2-7
clone size: -
CDR3 length: 15

CDR3 protein: CASSEEDIEAFF
CDR3 DNA: TGTGCCAGCAGTGAGGAGGACATAGAAGCTTTCTTT
D gene: -
V gene: TRBV6-1
J gene: TRBJ1-1
clone size: -
CDR3 length: 12

CDR3 protein: CASSSSPGTNYGYTF
CDR3 DNA: TGTGCCAGCAGTTCCAGTCCGGGGACGAACTATGGCTACACCTTC
D gene: -
V gene: TRBV27
J gene: TRBJ1-2
clone size: many
CDR3 length: 15